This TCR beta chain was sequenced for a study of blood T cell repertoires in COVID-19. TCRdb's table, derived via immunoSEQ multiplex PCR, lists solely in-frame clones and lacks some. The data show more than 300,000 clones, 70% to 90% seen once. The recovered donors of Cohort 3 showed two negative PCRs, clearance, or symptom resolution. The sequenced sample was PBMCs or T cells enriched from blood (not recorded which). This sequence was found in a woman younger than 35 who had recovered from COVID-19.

The CDR3 DNA sequence: TGTGCCAGCAGTGAACTGGAGGATCAGCCCCAGCATTTT. Translated: CASSELEDQPQHF. The chain joins TRBV6-1 to TRBJ1-5; D uncertain. CDR1 and CDR2 from the germline V gene are MNHNS and SASEGT. Trimming pared 2 bases from V and 5 bases from J, leaving 7 bases between. This CDR3 comprises 13 residues.